Listed here are 6 T cell receptor beta chains from one sample, sequenced in a study of patients and donors after allogeneic stem cell transplantation. TCRdb called the RT-PCR reads again in MiXCR, with one record for every CDR3 protein. The sample includes approximately 88,000 distinct CDR3 sequences, roughly 5.2% seen only once; the top ten take about 2.8%. Sequenced material: blood, either unsorted or a sorted T cell fraction (not recorded which). These receptors originate from a human donor who was either an allogeneic HSCT recipient or a stem cell or donor lymphocyte infusion donor (not recorded which). It is not recorded whose cells these are; they may come from a transplant donor.

This clonotype was detected ten times or more. The V gene is TRBV5-6, the J gene TRBJ2-7; no clear D gene. The V gene lost 1 base and the J gene lost 6 bases, with 14 bases spanning the gap. This CDR3 is 14 amino acids long. Per germline, CDR1 SGHDT and CDR2 YYEEEE. DNA for the CDR3: TGTGCCAGCAGCTTGTGGGGAATTTCGAGCGAGCAGTACTTC. Encoded protein: CASSLWGISSEQYF.

This clonotype has a count of ten or more. This chain connects TRBV7-9 to TRBJ2-7, with 10 bases matching TRBD1. This CDR3 region has 14 residues. CDR1 and CDR2 (germline): SEHNR, FQNEAQ (reference sequence). Trimming removed 6 bases from V and 2 bases from J; junction bases left unmatched: 4. CDR3 in DNA: TGTGCCAGCAGTAGGGACAGGGGAGCCTACGAGCAGTACTTC. It specifies CASSRDRGAYEQYF.

There are many counts of this clonotype. V and J are TRBV9 and TRBJ2-4, with 11 positions matching TRBD2. This CDR3 contains 16 residues. After removal of 0 bases from V and 6 bases from J, the junction contained 5 bases not matched to a gene. Germline values: CDR1 SGDLS, CDR2 YYNGEE. The CDR3 DNA reads as TGTGCCAGCAGCGTAGACCCTAGCGGGGGGTCAAACATTCAGTACTTC. The encoded protein is CASSVDPSGGSNIQYF.

This clonotype has a count of ten or more. The rearrangement links TRBV7-9 to TRBJ2-3; 7 bases map to TRBD2. The junction had 3 bases not matched to a gene; V was cut back by 1 base and J by 5 bases. The germline V gene has CDR1 SEHNR and CDR2 FQNEAQ (reference sequence). The length of the CDR3 is 14 residues. This CDR3 is CASSLGLAVDTQYF. The DNA of the CDR3 is TGTGCCAGCAGCTTAGGGCTAGCGGTAGATACGCAGTATTTT.

Many counts were recorded for this clonotype. The chain employs TRBV5-4 and TRBJ1-2; no reliable D call. The germline V gene has CDR1 SGHNT and CDR2 YYREEE (reference sequence). The CDR3 spans 16 residues. V lost 5 bases, J lost 6 bases, and 23 bases lay in between. The CDR3, as DNA: TGTGCCAGCAGGAAATGGTCTGTGGACCTATTGGATGGCTACACCTTC. Residues: CASRKWSVDLLDGYTF.

This clonotype appeared many times. The chain is built from TRBV20-1 and TRBJ2-4, with 8 bases that match TRBD2. V shed 2 bases, J shed 5 bases, and the junction held 2 bases outside the gene matches. This CDR3 has 13 residues. Germline lookup yields CDR1 DFQATT and CDR2 SNEGSKA (reference sequence). CDR3 protein: CSARRGGENIQYF. The CDR3 DNA sequence: TGCAGTGCTAGACGGGGGGGCGAAAACATTCAGTACTTC.